The 19 T cell receptor beta chains given below trace back to one sample, sequenced in a study of beta chain features in type 1 diabetes. All of the isolated RNA was reverse transcribed, so expressed TCRB transcripts were sequenced. The protocol was immunoSEQ multiplex PCR, while the TCRdb copy is restricted to in-frame clones and leaves out a portion. The top ten clones hold about 0.02% of a sample with 350,000 to 400,000 clones, less than 15% of them seen once. Input material: naive CD4+ T cells from blood. The receptor set was obtained from a young woman in good health.

V gene TRBV29-1 combines with J gene TRBJ2-5; 7 nucleotides line up with TRBD1. The CDR3 loop spans 14 amino acids. Germline CDR1 reads SQVTM; CDR2 reads ANQGSEA. V lost 6 bases and J lost 4; bases outside the gene matches: 11. The CDR3 region has the DNA TGCAGCGTGGGAAGGGGGCAGGATGGAGAGACCCAGTACTTC. Translation gives CSVGRGQDGETQYF.

The genes are TRBV9 and TRBJ2-1, with D hard to call. Trimming pared 4 bases from V and 9 bases from J, leaving 14 bases between. CDR3 size: 13 residues. Germline CDR1 is SGDLS and CDR2 is YYNGEE. The DNA of the CDR3 is TGTGCCAGCAGCAGATACGAGTCTGGTGAGCAGTTCTTC. Its protein product is CASSRYESGEQFF. Combining the CDR3 with reference TRBV9 and TRBJ2-1 gives the whole variable domain DSGVTQTPKHLITATGQRVTLRCSPRSGDLSVYWYQQSLDQGLQFLIQYYNGEERAKGNILERFSAQQFPDLHSELNLSSLELGDSALYFCASSRYESGEQFFGPGTRLTVL.

J is TRBJ1-5 and V is TRBV2; possibly TRBD1 for D (5 bases). The CDR3 length is 14 residues. The germline V gene encodes CDR1 SNHLY and CDR2 FYNNEI. Trimming left V 2 bases short and J 6 bases short, with 11 bases between. The CDR3 here is CASSERQGGQPQHF. CDR3 coding DNA: TGTGCCAGCAGTGAACGCCAGGGCGGTCAGCCCCAGCATTTT.

The rearrangement uses TRBV27 and TRBJ2-5; TRBD2 agrees at 7 bases. Germline trimming cut 6 bases from V and 3 bases from J; bases unmatched to any gene: 7. The CDR3 runs to 14 residues. Per germline, CDR1 MNHEY and CDR2 SMNVEV (reference sequence). The CDR3 spells CASRTGSGKETQYF. In DNA form, the CDR3 reads TGTGCCAGCAGGACGGGGAGCGGGAAAGAGACCCAGTACTTC.

This clone has just a few counts. The chain carries TRBV30 and TRBJ2-7, with 7 bases fitting TRBD1. V was pared by 2 bases and J by 2 bases, with 3 bases of the junction left unmatched. Germline loops: CDR1 GTSNPN, CDR2 SVGIG (reference sequence). The CDR3 totals 13 residues. The DNA for the CDR3 is TGTGCCTGGAGTAAGGGGACAGCCTACGAGCAGTACTTC. This gives the protein CAWSKGTAYEQYF.

The rearrangement uses TRBV7-2 and TRBJ2-1, with 7 bases matching TRBD2. CDR3 length: 15 amino acids. Looked up from germline, CDR1 is SGHTA and CDR2 is FQGNSA. V shed 1 base, J shed 4 bases, and the junction held 4 bases outside the gene matches. The CDR3 DNA is TGTGCCAGCAGCTTAGATCAGCGGGGATACAATGAGCAGTTCTTC. It translates to CASSLDQRGYNEQFF.

This clone was observed a few times. J is TRBJ2-3 and V is TRBV7-9; the D is unclear. This CDR3 contains 15 residues. Germline CDR1 SEHNR, CDR2 FQNEAQ (reference sequence). Trimming pared 3 bases from V and 3 bases from J, leaving 13 bases between. DNA of the CDR3: TGTGCCAGCAGCTTGGTTCAGATCAGTACAGATACGCAGTATTTT. Residues: CASSLVQISTDTQYF. Full variable domain (rest looked up from reference TRBV7-9 and TRBJ2-3): DTGVSQNPRHKITKRGQNVTFRCDPISEHNRLYWYRQTLGQGPEFLTYFQNEAQLEKSRLLSDRFSAERPKGSFSTLEIQRTEQGDSAMYLCASSLVQISTDTQYFGPGTRLTVL.

The gene calls are TRBV28 and TRBJ2-3, with 7 bases that match TRBD2. Germline V gene sequence: CDR1 MDHEN, CDR2 SYDVKM. Trimming at V came to 4 bases and at J to 1 base, leaving 11 bases not matched to a gene. This CDR3 is built from 17 residues. The CDR3 DNA sequence: TGTGCCAGCAGTTATCACACTGGCCGGGAGGGCACAGATACGCAGTATTTT. Protein: CASSYHTGREGTDTQYF.

The V gene is TRBV19, the J gene TRBJ2-7, with 8 bases matching TRBD1. This CDR3 contains 15 residues. J gave up 2 bases and V 6 bases, and 9 bases lay outside the gene matches. Germline CDR1 and CDR2: LNHDA and SQIVND (reference sequence). The CDR3 region is CASRDRDRLTYEQYF. The CDR3 region has the DNA TGTGCCAGTAGAGACCGGGACAGGCTTACCTACGAGCAGTACTTC.

This chain links TRBV30 with TRBJ1-1; D might be TRBD1 (6 bases). V dropped 4 bases and J dropped 0 bases, with 18 bases sitting between them. The CDR3 sequence is 16 residues long. Germline-derived CDR1 and CDR2 are GTSNPN and SVGIG (reference sequence). DNA for the CDR3: TGTGCCTGGACCAACATTCCCGGGACATTGAACACTGAAGCTTTCTTT. It translates to CAWTNIPGTLNTEAFF.

V gene TRBV6-5 combines with J gene TRBJ2-7, with 9 bases identical to TRBD1. In germline, CDR1 is MNHEY, CDR2 SVGAGI. V was pared by 6 bases and J by 5 bases, with 8 bases of the junction left unmatched. The CDR3 runs 14 residues. The CDR3 protein is CASSSGQGFNEQYF. Here the CDR3 DNA reads TGTGCCAGCAGCTCTGGACAGGGGTTCAACGAGCAGTACTTC.

This clone was counted between two and nine times. The chain couples TRBV5-1 to TRBJ1-3; D may be TRBD1 (5 bases). Germline V gene lookup returns CDR1 SGHRS and CDR2 YFSETQ. This CDR3 contains 15 residues. V shed 4 bases and J shed 0 bases, with 11 bases lying between them. The CDR3 here is CASSPSTVSGNTIYF. The CDR3 bases are TGCGCCAGCAGCCCATCGACAGTCTCTGGAAACACCATATATTTT.

The CDR3 spells CASSPGQGGSTGANVLTF. The CDR3 nucleotides read TGTGCCAGCTCACCCGGACAGGGTGGTTCAACTGGGGCCAACGTCCTGACTTTC. This chain uses TRBV18 with TRBJ2-6; 8 bases are shared with TRBD1. Germline V gives CDR1 KGHSH, CDR2 LQKENI. The CDR3 length is 18 residues. The ends lost 3 bases at V and 2 bases at J; junction bases unmatched: 9. Using reference TRBV18 and TRBJ2-6 for the parts outside the CDR3, the full variable domain is NAGVMQNPRHLVRRRGQEARLRCSPMKGHSHVYWYRQLPEEGLKFMVYLQKENIIDESGMPKERFSAEFPKEGPSILRIQQVVRGDSAAYFCASSPGQGGSTGANVLTFGAGSRLTVL.

This clone was detected a few times. The chain has TRBV2 and TRBJ1-5, with D possibly matching TRBD1 (6 bases). The CDR3 sequence is 15 residues long. Per the germline V gene, CDR1 is SNHLY and CDR2 is FYNNEI. V was cut by 6 bases and J by 4 bases, with 16 bases left in between. The CDR3 loop reads CASRSKGRGNQPQHF. The DNA of the CDR3 is TGTGCCAGCAGGTCGAAGGGCAGGGGAAATCAGCCCCAGCATTTT.

This chain uses TRBV9 with TRBJ2-7; 7 nucleotides line up with TRBD2. Unmatched junction bases numbered 10, after V lost 4 bases and J lost 0 bases. The CDR3 is 16 amino acids. CDR1 is SGDLS and CDR2 is YYNGEE in the germline V gene. CDR3 sequence: CASSKKWAGDSYEQYF. CDR3 coding DNA: TGTGCCAGCAGCAAGAAATGGGCGGGAGACTCCTACGAGCAGTACTTC.

This clone has more than one count but fewer than ten. This sequence joins TRBV12-5 and TRBJ2-1; 9 bases agree with TRBD2. The CDR3 length is 18 residues. Germline CDR1 is LGHNT and CDR2 is FRNRAP. Trimming removed 4 bases from V and 3 bases from J; junction bases left unmatched: 13. CDR3 nucleotide sequence: TGTGCTAGTGGTTCTCAGGCATTAGCGGGAGTAAACTACAATGAGCAGTTCTTC. Its protein product is CASGSQALAGVNYNEQFF.

This clone was observed a handful of times. This chain uses TRBV30 with TRBJ2-6, with D possibly being TRBD2 (6 bases). Trimming removed 2 bases from V and 0 bases from J, with 17 bases in between. Per the germline V gene, CDR1 is GTSNPN and CDR2 is SVGIG (reference sequence). CDR3 length: 18 amino acids. Here the CDR3 DNA reads TGTGCCTGGAGTCGGGTTGGAGGGGTCGTCTCTGGGGCCAACGTCCTGACTTTC. This codes for CAWSRVGGVVSGANVLTF.

V usage is TRBV7-9 and J usage is TRBJ1-5; D is unresolved. The V gene's germline CDR1 is SEHNR and CDR2 FQNEAQ (reference sequence). This CDR3 contains 13 residues. Trimming removed 3 bases at V and 6 bases at J, with 9 bases between. CDR3 region: CASSFGEVQPQHF. The CDR3 DNA sequence: TGTGCCAGCAGCTTCGGGGAGGTTCAGCCCCAGCATTTT. Full variable domain (missing parts from reference TRBV7-9 and TRBJ1-5): DTGVSQNPRHKITKRGQNVTFRCDPISEHNRLYWYRQTLGQGPEFLTYFQNEAQLEKSRLLSDRFSAERPKGSFSTLEIQRTEQGDSAMYLCASSFGEVQPQHFGDGTRLSIL.

The chain joins TRBV30 to TRBJ2-1; TRBD2 matches 7 bases. V gave up 8 bases and J gave up 5 bases; unmatched junction bases: 6. Germline V CDR1 and CDR2: GTSNPN, SVGIG (reference sequence). The CDR3 is 12 residues long. The DNA of the CDR3 is TGTGCCGGGGGGGAGTACGACAATGAGCAGTTCTTC. This codes for CAGGEYDNEQFF.